This T cell receptor (beta chain) was profiled in a study of vaccination and CD4 T cells after COVID-19 (dated by TCRdb to 2022 to 2024). Notes on the research overall: Every convalescent patient had a positive nasal swab PCR test for SARS-CoV-2, with mild disease in roughly 10 patients and severe disease in one. Six males and four females were included in the convalescent cohort, with two Hispanic individuals, seven Caucasians, two Asians and one multiracial person represented. Each participant got two doses of either the Pfizer-BioNTech BNT162b2 vaccine (n=8) or the Moderna mRNA-1273 vaccine (n=2). Post-COVID blood samples were collected from convalescent patients a median of roughly 100 days after diagnosis, with a range of roughly 30 to 170 days. The time from the second vaccine dose to post-vaccine blood sampling had a median of approximately 72 days and ranged from 14 to 241 days. Overlapping spike peptide pools from SARS-CoV-2 and from the common cold coronaviruses HCoV-NL63, HCoV-OC43 and HCoV-229E were used as culture stimuli. Control cultures used a CEFX viral epitope pool as positive control, an HIV-1 Nef peptide pool as negative control, or no peptide. The spike-specific CD4+ TCR repertoire was compared before and after mRNA vaccination in approximately ten COVID-19 convalescent patients and a few infection-naive healthy vaccine recipients. The full study reports these points: In convalescent patients, a median about 84% of post-vaccine SARS-CoV-2-reactive clones were detected only after vaccination, and vaccine-specific priming was suggested by this finding. The study included relatively few convalescent patients and did not analyze early timepoints after natural infection. Of the vaccine-specific clones found in convalescent patients, nearly all (304 of 307) were mono-reactive for SARS-CoV-2 spike instead of being cross-reactive with common cold coronaviruses. Although the median number of SARS-CoV-2-reactive clonotypes went up from roughly 20 after infection to roughly 40 after vaccination, the increase was not significant.

The library was generated by PCR. TCR sequencing of DNA from cultured CD4+ T cells used the Oncomine TCR Beta short-read assay at the Johns Hopkins FTIC core. The QIAamp micro DNA kit was used to extract genomic DNA from the cultured CD4+ T cells. Oncomine TCR Beta libraries made from cultured CD4+ T cells were pooled using unique dual indexes and sequenced on an Illumina iSeq 100. In the paper's pipeline: Non-productive sequences were removed, and CDR3s that did not start with C, did not end with F or W, or were shorter than 7 amino acids were discarded. Antigen-specific clonotypes were identified with the MANAFEST web application by comparing peptide-stimulated wells with reference and other culture wells. Positive clones required FDR below 0.05, an odds ratio above 5, and productive frequency above 0.1% in at least two of three replicate wells. A clonotype was classed as cross-reactive if the clonotype showed significant expansion both in SARS-CoV-2 spike wells and in at least one common cold coronavirus spike condition. Levenshtein distances (stringdist) and unrooted phylogenetic trees (ape) in R version 3.6.1 were used to assess CDR3 homology. TCRdb trimmed public reads at Q25 via fastp, called clones via MiXCR and kept in-frame beta chains. Merged by CDR3 protein, the rows form single entries marked with the most common genes and DNA. The V and J calls come from TCRdb's annotation, not from the publication. This sample holds around 12,000 distinct CDR3 sequences; less than 70% were observed only once. Roughly 12% of the sample belongs to the ten largest clones.

On this clonotype itself: Its target antigen remains unknown. Nothing much larger sits one base from this clone, and base qualities are not available.

The sample's treatment or condition, from its label and the paper: roughly 11-day PBMC culture with coronavirus spike peptide pools or control peptides (ViraFEST assay). To expand antigen-specific T cells with peptide pools and then pick out the expanded clonotypes through TCR sequencing, the study relied on the ViraFEST assay. The convalescent patients' positive SARS-CoV-2 PCR tests were from March to December 2020, which was before the Alpha, Beta and Delta variants emerged in the United States. PBMCs were cultured at roughly 2 million per well in IMDM supplemented with roughly 5% human AB serum and about 10 IU/ml IL-2, with approximately 10 ug/ml peptide pools added. Half of the culture medium was replaced with fresh IL-2-containing medium on days 3 and 7. After 10 days of culture, CD4+ T cells were isolated by negative selection with the EasySep CD4+ T cell isolation kit. Ficoll-Paque Plus gradient centrifugation was used to isolate PBMCs from whole blood, and the isolated PBMCs were then either used fresh or cryopreserved at -140C. In general, triplicate wells were set up for every culture condition.

At the junction V is shortened by 0 bases and J by 9 bases, with 15 bases in between. Reading from cysteine to phenylalanine, the CDR3 counts 14 amino acids. Only CDR3 DNA is held: 42 bases, read in frame from base 1. CDR1 and CDR2 are drawn from the germline V gene: SGHRS, YFSETQ. The sample taken for sequencing was CD4+ T cells from blood, cultured in vitro. The V gene is TRBV5-1 and the J gene is TRBJ2-5; the D gene assignment is ambiguous. This clonotype originated in a human donor who had recovered from COVID-19. The CDR3: CASSLVGVSVAQYF. The bases are TGCGCCAGCAGCTTGGTTGGCGTTTCGGTGGCCCAGTACTTC.